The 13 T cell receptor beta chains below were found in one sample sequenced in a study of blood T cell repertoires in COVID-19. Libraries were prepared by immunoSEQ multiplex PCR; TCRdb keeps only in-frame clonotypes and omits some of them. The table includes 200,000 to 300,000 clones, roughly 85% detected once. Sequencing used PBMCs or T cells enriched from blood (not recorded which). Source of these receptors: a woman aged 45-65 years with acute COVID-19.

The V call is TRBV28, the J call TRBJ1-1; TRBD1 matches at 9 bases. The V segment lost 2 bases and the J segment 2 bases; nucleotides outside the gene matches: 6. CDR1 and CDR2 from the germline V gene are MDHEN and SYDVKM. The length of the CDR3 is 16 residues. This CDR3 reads CASSLTQGAGNTEAFF. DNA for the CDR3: TGTGCCAGCAGTTTAACACAGGGGGCAGGAAACACTGAAGCTTTCTTT.

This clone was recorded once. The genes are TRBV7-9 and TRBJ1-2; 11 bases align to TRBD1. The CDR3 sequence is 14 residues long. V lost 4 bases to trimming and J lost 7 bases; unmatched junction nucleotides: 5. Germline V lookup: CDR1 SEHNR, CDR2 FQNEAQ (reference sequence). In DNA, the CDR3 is TGTGCCAGCAGCTGGACAGGGGGCGATCGTGGCTACACCTTC. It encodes CASSWTGGDRGYTF.

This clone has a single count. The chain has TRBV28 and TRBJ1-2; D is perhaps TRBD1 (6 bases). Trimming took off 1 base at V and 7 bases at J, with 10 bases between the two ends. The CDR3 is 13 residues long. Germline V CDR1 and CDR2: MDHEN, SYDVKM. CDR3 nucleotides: TGTGCCAGCAGTTTATCGGGGGGCGTTGGCTACACCTTC. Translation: CASSLSGGVGYTF.

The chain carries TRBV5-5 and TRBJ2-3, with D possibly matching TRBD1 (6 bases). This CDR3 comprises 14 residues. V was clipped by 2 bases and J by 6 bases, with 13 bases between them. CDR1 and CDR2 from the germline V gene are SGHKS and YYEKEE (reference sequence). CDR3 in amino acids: CASSFLGASDTQYF. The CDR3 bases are TGTGCCAGCAGCTTTTTGGGGGCTTCGGATACGCAGTATTTT.

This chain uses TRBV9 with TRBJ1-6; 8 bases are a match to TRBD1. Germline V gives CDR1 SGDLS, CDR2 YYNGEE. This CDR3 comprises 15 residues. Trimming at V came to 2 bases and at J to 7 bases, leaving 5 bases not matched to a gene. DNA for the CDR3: TGTGCCAGCAGCGTGGAGACAGGGGTAAATTCACCCCTCCACTTT. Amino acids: CASSVETGVNSPLHF.

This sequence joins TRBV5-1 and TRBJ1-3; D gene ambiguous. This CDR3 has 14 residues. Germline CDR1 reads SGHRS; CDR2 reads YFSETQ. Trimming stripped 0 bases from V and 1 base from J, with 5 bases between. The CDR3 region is CASSLDISGNTIYF. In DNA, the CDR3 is TGCGCCAGCAGCTTGGACATATCTGGAAACACCATATATTTT. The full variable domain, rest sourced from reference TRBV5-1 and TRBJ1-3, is KAGVTQTPRYLIKTRGQQVTLSCSPISGHRSVSWYQQTPGQGLQFLFEYFSETQRNKGNFPGRFSGRQFSNSRSEMNVSTLELGDSALYLCASSLDISGNTIYFGEGSWLTVV.

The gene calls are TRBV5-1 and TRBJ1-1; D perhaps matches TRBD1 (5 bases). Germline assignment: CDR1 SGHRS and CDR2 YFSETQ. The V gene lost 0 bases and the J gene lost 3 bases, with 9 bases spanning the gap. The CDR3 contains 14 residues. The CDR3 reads CASSLGQTYTEAFF. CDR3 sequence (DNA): TGCGCCAGCAGCTTGGGACAGACTTACACTGAAGCTTTCTTT. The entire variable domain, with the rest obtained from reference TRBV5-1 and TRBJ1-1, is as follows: KAGVTQTPRYLIKTRGQQVTLSCSPISGHRSVSWYQQTPGQGLQFLFEYFSETQRNKGNFPGRFSGRQFSNSRSEMNVSTLELGDSALYLCASSLGQTYTEAFFGQGTRLTVV.

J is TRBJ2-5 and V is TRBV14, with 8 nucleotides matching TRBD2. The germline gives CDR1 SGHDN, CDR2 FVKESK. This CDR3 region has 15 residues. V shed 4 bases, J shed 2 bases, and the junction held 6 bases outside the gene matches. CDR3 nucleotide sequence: TGTGCCAGCAGCCCGGGGGGGCTCCCACAAGAGACCCAGTACTTC. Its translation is CASSPGGLPQETQYF.

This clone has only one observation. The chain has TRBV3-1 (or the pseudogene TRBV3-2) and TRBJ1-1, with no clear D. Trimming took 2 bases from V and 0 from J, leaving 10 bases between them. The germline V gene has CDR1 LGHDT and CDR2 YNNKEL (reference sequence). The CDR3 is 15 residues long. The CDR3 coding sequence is TGTGCCAGCAGCCAAAGAGCGGGAATGAACACTGAAGCTTTCTTT. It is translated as CASSQRAGMNTEAFF.

The chain's CDR3 is CASSSGSNTEAFF. The DNA of the CDR3 is TGTGCCAGCAGCTCCGGGTCGAACACTGAAGCTTTCTTT. This chain links TRBV2 with TRBJ1-1; D remains unclear. The germline V gene encodes CDR1 SNHLY and CDR2 FYNNEI. This CDR3 has 13 amino acids. Trimming pared 6 bases from V and 1 base from J, leaving 9 bases between.

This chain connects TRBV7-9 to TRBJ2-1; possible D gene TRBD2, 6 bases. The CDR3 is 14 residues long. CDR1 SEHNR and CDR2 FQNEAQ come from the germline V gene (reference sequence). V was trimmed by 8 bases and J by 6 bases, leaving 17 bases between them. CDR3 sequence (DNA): TGTGCCAGCGGAGGGATCCCTATGCTCAATGAGCAGTTCTTC. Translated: CASGGIPMLNEQFF.

The CDR3 sequence: CASSQELAGGDTQYF. In DNA, the CDR3 is TGCGCCAGCAGCCAAGAGCTAGCGGGGGGGGATACGCAGTATTTT. The chain recombines TRBV4-1 with TRBJ2-3; 12 nucleotides line up with TRBD2. This CDR3 contains 15 residues. V was pared by 0 bases and J by 6 bases, with 1 base of the junction left unmatched. Per germline, CDR1 MGHRA and CDR2 YSYEKL.

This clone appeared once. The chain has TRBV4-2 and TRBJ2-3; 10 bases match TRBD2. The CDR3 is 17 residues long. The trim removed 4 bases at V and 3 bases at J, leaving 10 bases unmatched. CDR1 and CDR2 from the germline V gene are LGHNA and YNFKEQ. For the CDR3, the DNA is TGTGCCAGCAGCCCCAAGCTAGCGGGGGCGGGAACAGATACGCAGTATTTT. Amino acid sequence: CASSPKLAGAGTDTQYF.